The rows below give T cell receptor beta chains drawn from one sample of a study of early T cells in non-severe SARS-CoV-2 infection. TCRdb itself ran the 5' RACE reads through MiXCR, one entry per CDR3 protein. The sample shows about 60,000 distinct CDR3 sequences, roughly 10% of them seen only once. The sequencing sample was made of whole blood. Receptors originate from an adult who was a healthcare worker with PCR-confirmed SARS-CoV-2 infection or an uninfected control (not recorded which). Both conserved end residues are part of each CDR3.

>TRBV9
CASSGPLTDTQYF
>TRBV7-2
CASSGGTTFYEQFF
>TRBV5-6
CASSGRDRISGANVLTF
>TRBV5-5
CASSFSEGGAQHF
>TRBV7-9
CASSTRTSVDTQYF
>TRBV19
CASSIQAILSTDTQYF
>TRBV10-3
CAISESWASGRASTDTQYF
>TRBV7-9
CASSLDRGRDTQYF
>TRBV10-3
CAISPAAYEQYF
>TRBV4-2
CASSQGGLAAAGEQFF
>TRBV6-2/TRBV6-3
CASSYRAGNQPQHF
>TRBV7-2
CASSLKLAGVYTQYF
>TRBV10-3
CAISESGGRSGNTIYF
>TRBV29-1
CSVVKSGAGYEQFF
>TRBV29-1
CSVVPLGVLNTEAFF
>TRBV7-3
CASSFGFSGANVLTF
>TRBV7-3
CASSLGAGAGTDTQYF
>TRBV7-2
CASSFRDSTDTQYF
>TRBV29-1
CSVAGQGAINTEAFF
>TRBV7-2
CASSPPGLGSPLHF
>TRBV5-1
CASSLDPGTADYGYTF
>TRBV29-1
CSVVSQGAYNEQFF
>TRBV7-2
CASSLRGSIQYF
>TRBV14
CASSQADRVNTDTQYF
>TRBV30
CAWGGGAGANVLTF
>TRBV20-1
CSAEEQGGPDTQYF
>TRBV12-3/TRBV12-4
CASSGGGTSGDDEQFF
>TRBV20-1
CSAQPGQDNSPLHF
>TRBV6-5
CASSYRTGIYEQYF
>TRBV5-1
CASSWIDGNTEAFF
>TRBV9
CASSVEGADTEAFF
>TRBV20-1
CSASRLAGGANTGELFF
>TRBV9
CASSLAGSQGAEQYF
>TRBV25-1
CASSRTGVGSPLHF
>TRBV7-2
CASSLDGRGTDTQYF
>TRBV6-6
CASTYSEVVDEQYF
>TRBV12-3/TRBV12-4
CASSISGVLGEQYF
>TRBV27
CASSGGTGELFF
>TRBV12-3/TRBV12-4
CASSFPGLPDTQYF
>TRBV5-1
CASSFPGTSTEAFF
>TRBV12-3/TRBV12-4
CASSTQGARGYTF
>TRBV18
CASSPPGLAGSYEQYF
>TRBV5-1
CASSLTSGRITDTQYF
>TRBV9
CASSERAGSNTGELFF
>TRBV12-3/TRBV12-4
CASLGLGTGHSYEQYF
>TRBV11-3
CASSLFMNTEAFF
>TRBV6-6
CASSYGRQGANGYTF
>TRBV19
CASTDIPGEIQETQYF
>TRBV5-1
CASSLTTSATYEQYF
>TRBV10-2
CASSVEGGESPLHF
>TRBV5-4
CASSFTSGRPLSTDTQYF
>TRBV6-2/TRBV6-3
CASSYGNELKTQYF
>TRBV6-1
CASRPTGRSNQPQHF
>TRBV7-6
CASSLATSGEENEQFF
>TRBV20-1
CSAYGANTEAFF
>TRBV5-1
CASSLEGQPNYNEQFF
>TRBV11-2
CASSLEPDHYGYTF
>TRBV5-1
CASSLDGTGVQPQHF
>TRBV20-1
CSAERLGRVDTEAFF
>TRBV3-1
CASSVSPQSRETQYF